This TCR beta chain was identified during a study of technical replicates of blood from a handful of donors. Sequenced by immunoSEQ multiplex PCR; TCRdb stores in-frame clones only, minus some. The table includes 60,000 to 90,000 clones, approximately 97% detected once. This clone was counted a single time. Germline V CDR1 and CDR2: SGDLS, YYNGEE. V gave up 4 bases and J gave up 4 bases; unmatched junction bases: 7. CDR3 length: 15 amino acids. The chain uses TRBV9 and TRBJ2-3; 9 positions agree with TRBD2. Sequencing was carried out using T cells isolated from PBMCs. This TCR was recovered from a human donor in good health. CDR3 coding DNA: TGTGCCAGCAGCATTAGCGGGAGAGGGCCAGATACGCAGTATTTT. Translation gives CASSISGRGPDTQYF.